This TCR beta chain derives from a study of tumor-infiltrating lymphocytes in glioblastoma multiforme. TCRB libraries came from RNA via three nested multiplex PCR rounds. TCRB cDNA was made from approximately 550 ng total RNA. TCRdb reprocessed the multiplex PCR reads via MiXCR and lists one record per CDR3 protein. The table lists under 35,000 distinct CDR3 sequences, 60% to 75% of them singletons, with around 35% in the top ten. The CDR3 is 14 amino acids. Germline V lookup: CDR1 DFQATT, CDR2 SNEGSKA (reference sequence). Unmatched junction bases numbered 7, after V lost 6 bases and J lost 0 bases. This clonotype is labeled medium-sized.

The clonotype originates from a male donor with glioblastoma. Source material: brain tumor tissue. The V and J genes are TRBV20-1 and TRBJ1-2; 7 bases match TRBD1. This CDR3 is CSARRDSTNYGYTF. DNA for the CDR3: TGCAGTGCCCGCCGGGACAGCACTAACTATGGCTACACCTTC.